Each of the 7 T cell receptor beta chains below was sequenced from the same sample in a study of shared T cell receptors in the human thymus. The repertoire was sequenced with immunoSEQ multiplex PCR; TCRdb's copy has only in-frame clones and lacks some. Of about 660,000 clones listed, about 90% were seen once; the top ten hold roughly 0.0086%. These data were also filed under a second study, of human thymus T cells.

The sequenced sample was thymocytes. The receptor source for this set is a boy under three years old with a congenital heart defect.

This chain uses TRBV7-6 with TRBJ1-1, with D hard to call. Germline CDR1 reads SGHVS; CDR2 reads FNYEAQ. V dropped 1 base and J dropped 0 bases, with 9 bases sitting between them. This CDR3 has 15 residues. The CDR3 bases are TGTGCCAGCAGCTTAGGCCGGGTTATGAACACTGAAGCTTTCTTT. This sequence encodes CASSLGRVMNTEAFF.

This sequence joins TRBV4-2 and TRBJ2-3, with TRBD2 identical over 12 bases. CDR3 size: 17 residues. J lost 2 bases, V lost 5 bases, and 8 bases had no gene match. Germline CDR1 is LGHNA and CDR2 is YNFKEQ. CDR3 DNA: TGTGCCAGCAGCAAAATGGGACTAGCGGGCTACACAGATACGCAGTATTTT. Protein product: CASSKMGLAGYTDTQYF.

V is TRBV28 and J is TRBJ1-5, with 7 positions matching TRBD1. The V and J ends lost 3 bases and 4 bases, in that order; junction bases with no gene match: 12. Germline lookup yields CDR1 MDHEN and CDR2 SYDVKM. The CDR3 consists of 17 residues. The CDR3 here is CASSFHPTGAKNQPQHF. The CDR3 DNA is TGTGCCAGCAGTTTTCACCCAACAGGGGCAAAGAATCAGCCCCAGCATTTT.

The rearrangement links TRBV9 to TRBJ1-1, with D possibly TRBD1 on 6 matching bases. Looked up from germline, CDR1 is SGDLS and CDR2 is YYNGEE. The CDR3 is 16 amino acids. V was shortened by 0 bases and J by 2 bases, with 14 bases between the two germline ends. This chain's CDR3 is CASSVGLGDKNTEAFF. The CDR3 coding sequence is TGTGCCAGCAGCGTAGGCTTGGGGGACAAAAACACTGAAGCTTTCTTT.

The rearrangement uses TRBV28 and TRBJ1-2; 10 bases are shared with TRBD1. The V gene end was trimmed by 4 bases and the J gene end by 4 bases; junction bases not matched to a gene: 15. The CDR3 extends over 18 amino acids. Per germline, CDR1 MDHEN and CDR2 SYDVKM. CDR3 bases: TGTGCCAGCAGTTCACCCCGGGACAGGGGAATATTAGGCTATGGCTACACCTTC. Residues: CASSSPRDRGILGYGYTF.

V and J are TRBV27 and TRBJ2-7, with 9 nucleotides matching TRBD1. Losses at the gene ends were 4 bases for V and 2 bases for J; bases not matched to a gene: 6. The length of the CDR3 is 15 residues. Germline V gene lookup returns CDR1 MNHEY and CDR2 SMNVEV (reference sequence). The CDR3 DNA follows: TGTGCCAGCAGTTCGGGACAGGGTCTTCCCTACGAGCAGTACTTC. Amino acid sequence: CASSSGQGLPYEQYF.

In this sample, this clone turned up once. The CDR3 loop is CASSHHIATNEKLFF. CDR3 coding DNA: TGTGCCAGCAGCCACCACATTGCAACTAATGAAAAACTGTTTTTT. This chain uses TRBV6-1 with TRBJ1-4; D unresolved. V was clipped by 6 bases and J by 0 bases, with 11 bases between them. The CDR3 sequence is 15 residues long. The germline CDR1 and CDR2 sequences are MNHNS and SASEGT.